The sequence of this T cell receptor (beta chain) was determined in a study of cytomegalovirus exposure and HLA in healthy donors. Study findings and constraints: An analysis was carried out later, and it reportedly showed fewer N-insertions in an Asian-associated ancestry cluster than the 666-donor mean.

PCR was performed using 60 Vbeta and 13 Jbeta primers. Clones were read by immunoSEQ multiplex PCR, and TCRdb kept only the in-frame ones, dropping some. The repertoire has 59,000 or so clones, around 86% of them found once; the top ten carry over 8.5%. Donors sampled were nominally healthy, though unrecorded immune exposures were likely. This CDR3 is 16 amino acids long. Trimming took 0 bases from V and 2 from J, leaving 15 bases between them. The V gene's germline CDR1 is SGDLS and CDR2 YYNGEE. This clone was seen only a few times. The target antigen is unknown. The receptor was derived from a female donor in good health and CMV-seronegative. The chain links TRBV9 to TRBJ2-7; D possibly corresponds to TRBD2 (5 bases). The sample consisted of PBMCs. The CDR3 is CASSVGPNRTPYEQYF. In DNA, the CDR3 is TGTGCCAGCAGCGTAGGGCCTAATCGGACTCCCTACGAGCAGTACTTC.